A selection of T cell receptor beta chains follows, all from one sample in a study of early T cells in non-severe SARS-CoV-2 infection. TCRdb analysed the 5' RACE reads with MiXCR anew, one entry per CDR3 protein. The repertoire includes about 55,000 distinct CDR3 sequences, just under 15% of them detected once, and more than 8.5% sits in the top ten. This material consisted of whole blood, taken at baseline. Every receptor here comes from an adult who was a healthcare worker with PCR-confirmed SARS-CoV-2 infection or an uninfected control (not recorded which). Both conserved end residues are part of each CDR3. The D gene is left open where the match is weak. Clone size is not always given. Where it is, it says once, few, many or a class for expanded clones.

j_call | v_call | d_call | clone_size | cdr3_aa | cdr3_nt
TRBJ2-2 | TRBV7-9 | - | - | CASNLGELFF | TGTGCCAGCAATCTCGGGGAGCTGTTTTTT
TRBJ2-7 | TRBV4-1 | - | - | CASSQSGTVPYEQYF | TGCGCCAGCAGCCAGTCCGGGACGGTACCCTACGAGCAGTACTTC
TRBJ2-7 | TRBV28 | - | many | CASSSVLVYEQYF | TGTGCCAGCAGTTCAGTGTTAGTCTACGAGCAGTACTTC
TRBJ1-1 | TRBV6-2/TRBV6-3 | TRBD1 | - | CASSEDGTAAFGTEAFF | TGTGCCAGCAGTGAAGACGGGACAGCTGCCTTCGGTACTGAAGCTTTCTTT
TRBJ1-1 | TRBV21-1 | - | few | CASNSGVEAFF | TGTGCCAGCAACTCGGGAGTCGAAGCTTTCTTT
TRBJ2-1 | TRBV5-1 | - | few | CASSLEMSYNEQFF | TGCGCCAGCAGCTTGGAAATGTCCTACAATGAGCAGTTCTTC
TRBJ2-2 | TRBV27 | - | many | CASSRAGTGELFF | TGTGCCAGCAGCCGCGCAGGGACCGGGGAGCTGTTTTTT
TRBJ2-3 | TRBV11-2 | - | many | CASSSQGGSHGTDTQYF | TGTGCCAGCAGCTCGCAAGGCGGCTCCCACGGCACAGATACGCAGTATTTT
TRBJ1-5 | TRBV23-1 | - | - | CASRTSLENQGQPQHF | TGCGCCAGCAGAACCTCTTTGGAAAATCAGGGTCAGCCCCAGCATTTT
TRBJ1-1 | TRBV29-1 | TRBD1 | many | CSVATGQGNTEAFF | TGCAGCGTTGCCACGGGACAGGGGAACACTGAAGCTTTCTTT
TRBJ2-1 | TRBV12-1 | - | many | CARSRYNEQFF | TGTGCCAGGTCTAGGTACAATGAGCAGTTCTTC
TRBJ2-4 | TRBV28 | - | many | CASSTLTLIAKNIQYF | TGTGCCAGCAGTACACTCACCCTTATAGCCAAAAACATTCAGTACTTC
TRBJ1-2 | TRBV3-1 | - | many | CASSLGPRDGYTF | TGTGCCAGCAGCTTAGGCCCAAGGGACGGCTACACCTTC
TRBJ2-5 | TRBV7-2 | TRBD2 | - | CASSSRASGGETQYF | TGTGCCAGCAGCTCCCGGGCCTCGGGAGGAGAGACCCAGTACTTC
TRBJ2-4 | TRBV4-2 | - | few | CASSQGGMDQRDIQYF | TGTGCCAGCAGCCAAGGGGGTATGGATCAAAGGGACATTCAGTACTTC
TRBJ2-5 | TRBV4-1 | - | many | CASSQGPGWRGERETQYF | TGCGCCAGCAGCCAAGGTCCGGGGTGGCGGGGTGAGCGCGAGACCCAGTACTTC
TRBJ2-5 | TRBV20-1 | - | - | CSALRPSTGQETQYF | TGCAGTGCCCTGAGACCATCGACGGGGCAAGAGACCCAGTACTTC
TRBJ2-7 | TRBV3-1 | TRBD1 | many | CASSRDRTGEQYF | TGTGCCAGCAGCCGGGACAGGACGGGGGAGCAGTACTTC
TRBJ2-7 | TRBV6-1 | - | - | CASKEAQQTYEQYF | TGTGCCAGCAAGGAGGCGCAACAGACCTACGAGCAGTACTTC
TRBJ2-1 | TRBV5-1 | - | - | CASSLTPGGISYNEQFF | TGCGCCAGCAGCTTGACGCCCGGTGGGATCTCCTACAATGAGCAGTTCTTC
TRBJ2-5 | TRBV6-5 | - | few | CASSSGISYQETQYF | TGTGCCAGCAGTTCCGGCATCTCGTACCAAGAGACCCAGTACTTC
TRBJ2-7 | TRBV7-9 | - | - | CASGVANEQYF | TGTGCCAGCGGTGTGGCGAACGAGCAGTACTTC